These T cell receptor beta chains were read from a single sample in a study of cytomegalovirus exposure and HLA in healthy donors. TCRdb's table, derived via immunoSEQ multiplex PCR, lists solely in-frame clones and lacks some. The sample contains some 140,000 clones, 75% to 90% of which appear only once. Sample: PBMCs. The receptors shown here come from a woman under 40 in good health and CMV-seropositive. CDR3s include the opening cysteine and the closing phenylalanine or tryptophan. A D gene is named only where the DNA matches it firmly. A row's size may be missing; if present it is once, few, many or a size class.

once	TRBV6-6	-	TRBJ1-1	CASSRQPGTEAFF	TGTGCCAGCAGCCGACAGCCTGGAACTGAAGCTTTCTTT
-	TRBV28	TRBD1	TRBJ1-6	CASRGQLHSPLHF	TGTGCCAGCAGGGGACAGCTTCATTCACCCCTCCACTTT
-	TRBV5-1	-	TRBJ2-2	CASRTRDTGELFF	TGCGCCAGCAGAACTAGGGACACCGGGGAGCTGTTTTTT
-	TRBV23-1	TRBD1	TRBJ2-2	CASSRGPHTGELFF	TGCGCCAGCAGCAGGGGGCCTCACACCGGGGAGCTGTTTTTT
-	TRBV27	TRBD1	TRBJ2-7	CASSWDRSSYEQYF	TGTGCCAGCAGTTGGGACAGGAGCTCCTACGAGCAGTACTTC
-	TRBV10-2	-	TRBJ2-1	CASSEVGDRRGNEQFF	TGCGCCAGCAGTGAAGTTGGAGACAGGCGGGGGAATGAGCAGTTCTTC
-	TRBV19	-	TRBJ1-1	CASSRTRNTEAFF	TGTGCCAGTAGTAGAACCAGGAACACTGAAGCTTTCTTT
-	TRBV29-1	-	TRBJ1-4	CSVAGEEKLFF	TGCAGCGTGGCTGGAGAGGAAAAACTGTTTTTT
-	TRBV10-3	-	TRBJ2-1	CAISESQIYNEQFF	TGTGCCATCAGTGAGTCCCAAATTTACAATGAGCAGTTCTTC
-	TRBV30	TRBD2	TRBJ2-7	CAWSGRELGEQYF	TGTGCCTGGAGCGGGCGGGAGTTAGGCGAGCAGTACTTC
-	TRBV7-2	-	TRBJ2-5	CASSSGHLWVETQYF	TGTGCCAGCAGCTCGGGACACCTTTGGGTAGAGACCCAGTACTTC
-	TRBV5-6	-	TRBJ1-6	CASSLAGRLGENF	TGTGCCAGCAGCTTGGCCGGAAGGCTCGGGGAGAACTTT
-	TRBV6-5	-	TRBJ1-2	CASSLGGNGYTF	TGTGCCAGCAGCCTGGGAGGAAATGGCTACACCTTC
-	TRBV18	TRBD1	TRBJ1-1	CASSPPGADRLEAFF	TGTGCCAGCTCACCACCGGGGGCGGACAGGCTTGAAGCTTTCTTT
-	TRBV29-1	-	TRBJ1-4	CSVGGGLNEKLFF	TGCAGCGTTGGGGGGGGGCTTAATGAAAAACTGTTTTTT
-	TRBV9	-	TRBJ1-1	CASSVGTANTEAFF	TGTGCCAGCAGCGTAGGGACAGCGAACACTGAAGCTTTCTTT
-	TRBV30	TRBD1	TRBJ1-1	CAWIIGTGLTNTEAFF	TGTGCCTGGATTATAGGGACAGGGCTAACGAACACTGAAGCTTTCTTT
-	TRBV30	-	TRBJ2-2	CAWSLGATNTGELFF	TGTGCCTGGAGTTTAGGAGCTACGAACACCGGGGAGCTGTTTTTT
few	TRBV27	TRBD1	TRBJ1-2	CASSPFSLGQGVGYTF	TGTGCCAGCAGCCCGTTTTCGTTGGGACAGGGGGTAGGCTACACCTTC
-	TRBV5-1	-	TRBJ1-4	CASSSGTSDEKLFF	TGCGCCAGCAGCTCCGGGACATCCGATGAAAAACTGTTTTTT
-	TRBV6-5	-	TRBJ1-5	CASSSTGKQYQPQHF	TGTGCCAGCAGTTCTACAGGGAAGCAATATCAGCCCCAGCATTTT
-	TRBV9	TRBD1	TRBJ2-1	CASSATGMSNEQFF	TGTGCCAGCAGCGCGACAGGGATGTCCAATGAGCAGTTCTTC
-	TRBV6-5	-	TRBJ2-4	CASSSRGGEYF	TGTGCCAGCAGTTCGAGAGGGGGAGAGTACTTC
-	TRBV27	-	TRBJ2-3	CASSSPGRGIYTQYF	TGTGCCAGCAGTTCCCCGGGACGGGGGATTTATACGCAGTATTTT
-	TRBV6-5	-	TRBJ2-7	CASSYRTENYEQYF	TGTGCCAGCAGTTATCGTACAGAAAACTACGAGCAGTACTTC
-	TRBV6-6	-	TRBJ2-7	CASRSITGKEYF	TGTGCCAGCCGCTCCATCACAGGGAAGGAGTACTTC
-	TRBV7-3	TRBD1	TRBJ1-2	CASSLRQGNGYTF	TGTGCCAGCAGCTTAAGACAGGGAAACGGCTACACCTTC
-	TRBV2	-	TRBJ2-5	CASRSVYVGQPRSETQYF	TGTGCCAGCAGGAGCGTATACGTCGGCCAACCCCGGTCAGAGACCCAGTACTTC
-	TRBV18	-	TRBJ1-6	CASSSRALHF	TGTGCCAGCTCATCGAGGGCACTCCACTTT
-	TRBV30	-	TRBJ1-1	CAWSVLGGRTEAFF	TGTGCCTGGAGTGTACTCGGGGGGAGGACTGAAGCTTTCTTT
few	TRBV9	-	TRBJ2-3	CASSVASTDTQYF	TGTGCCAGCAGCGTAGCTAGCACAGATACGCAGTATTTT
-	TRBV10-2	-	TRBJ1-6	CASRQGSSPLHF	TGCGCCAGCAGACAGGGAAGTTCACCCCTCCACTTT
-	TRBV27	-	TRBJ2-6	CASSLPGQTNVLTF	TGTGCCAGCAGTTTACCAGGGCAGACCAACGTCCTGACTTTC
-	TRBV11-2	TRBD1	TRBJ2-3	CASSSRTGLTQYF	TGTGCCAGCAGCTCGAGGACAGGGCTTACGCAGTATTTT
-	TRBV6-5	-	TRBJ1-5	CASSYSGGGSNQPQHF	TGTGCCAGCAGTTACTCGGGAGGGGGGTCAAATCAGCCCCAGCATTTT
-	TRBV2	-	TRBJ2-1	CASNPQRRVYNEQFF	TGTGCCAGCAACCCTCAGCGGAGGGTCTACAATGAGCAGTTCTTC
once	TRBV28	-	TRBJ2-1	CASSFLTGAYEQFF	TGTGCCAGCAGTTTCTTGACAGGCGCCTATGAGCAGTTCTTC
-	TRBV6-4	-	TRBJ1-2	CASSDGGVRGYTF	TGTGCCAGCAGTGACGGGGGGGTGAGAGGCTACACCTTC
-	TRBV9	TRBD2	TRBJ2-1	CASSRPIAGGLNEQFF	TGTGCCAGCAGCCGCCCCATAGCGGGGGGGCTCAATGAGCAGTTCTTC
-	TRBV2	-	TRBJ1-5	CASSVVLVRSQHF	TGTGCCAGCAGTGTGGTCCTCGTGAGGTCCCAGCATTTT
once	TRBV11-2	-	TRBJ2-7	CASSSPPQEQYF	TGTGCCAGCAGCTCCCCCCCACAGGAGCAGTACTTC
-	TRBV28	TRBD1	TRBJ1-2	CASSSPGTGKDGYTF	TGTGCCAGCAGTTCCCCCGGGACAGGGAAGGATGGCTACACCTTC
-	TRBV28	-	TRBJ1-1	CASRGFPGTNTEAFF	TGTGCCAGCCGCGGTTTCCCTGGGACTAACACTGAAGCTTTCTTT
-	TRBV7-6	-	TRBJ2-5	CASRETPGETQYF	TGTGCCAGCCGAGAAACCCCAGGAGAGACCCAGTACTTC
-	TRBV4-2	-	TRBJ1-2	CASSQGDLWGYTF	TGTGCCAGCAGCCAAGGGGACTTGTGGGGCTACACCTTC
-	TRBV4-1	-	TRBJ1-2	CASSPGEYGYTF	TGCGCCAGCAGCCCAGGGGAATATGGCTACACCTTC
-	TRBV9	-	TRBJ2-7	CASSVGLTGGSSYEQYF	TGTGCCAGCAGCGTAGGGCTAACGGGGGGCAGCTCCTACGAGCAGTACTTC
-	TRBV7-2	-	TRBJ1-1	CASKLIQNTEAFF	TGTGCCAGCAAGCTAATTCAGAACACTGAAGCTTTCTTT
once	TRBV20-1	-	TRBJ2-1	CSATSSYEQFF	TGCAGTGCTACCTCTAGCTATGAGCAGTTCTTC
-	TRBV7-9	-	TRBJ2-5	CASSFWGLQETQYF	TGTGCCAGCAGCTTCTGGGGCCTCCAAGAGACCCAGTACTTC
once	TRBV28	TRBD1	TRBJ1-5	CASGTDRGANQPQHF	TGTGCCAGCGGGACAGACAGGGGGGCGAATCAGCCCCAGCATTTT
-	TRBV19	-	TRBJ2-7	CASSMRDISYEQYF	TGTGCCAGTAGTATGAGGGACATTTCCTACGAGCAGTACTTC
-	TRBV7-8	-	TRBJ1-2	CASSLTGTNYGYTF	TGTGCCAGCAGCTTAACAGGGACTAACTATGGCTACACCTTC